Listed here are 8 T cell receptor beta chains from one sample, sequenced in a study of blood T cell repertoires in COVID-19. Clones were sequenced by immunoSEQ multiplex PCR, and TCRdb holds only the in-frame ones, with some missing. The sample yields about 380,000 clones, 85% to 90% seen once. Material for sequencing was PBMCs or T cells enriched from blood (not recorded which). These receptors were taken from a woman between 18 and 30 years old who had recovered from COVID-19.

This clone was seen only once. The rearrangement uses TRBV19 and TRBJ1-5; TRBD1 is a possible D gene (6 bases). Germline-derived CDR1 and CDR2 are LNHDA and SQIVND (reference sequence). The CDR3 runs to 13 residues. V lost 4 bases and J lost 7, with 11 bases in between. CDR3 amino acids: CASSTGTWQPQHF. CDR3 DNA sequence: TGTGCCAGTAGTACAGGGACATGGCAGCCCCAGCATTTT.

This chain uses TRBV9 with TRBJ2-7, with 7 bases aligning to TRBD1. CDR3 length equals 16 residues. V was clipped by 3 bases and J by 2 bases; unmatched bases: 11. Germline loops: CDR1 SGDLS, CDR2 YYNGEE. The CDR3 DNA is TGTGCCAGCAGCGGAAGGGACAGTCAAAACACCTACGAGCAGTACTTC. It translates to CASSGRDSQNTYEQYF.

The CDR3 loop reads CASSHRGTGVNTEAFF. CDR3 sequence (DNA): TGTGCCAGCAGCCACCGGGGGACAGGGGTTAACACTGAAGCTTTCTTT. The chain combines TRBV5-5 with TRBJ1-1, with TRBD1 matching 10 bases. V shed 4 bases and J 2 bases; nucleotides not matched to a gene: 8. Germline values: CDR1 SGHKS, CDR2 YYEKEE (reference sequence). The CDR3 sequence is 16 residues long. The full variable domain, with the rest looked up from reference TRBV5-5 and TRBJ1-1, is DAGVTQSPTHLIKTRGQQVTLRCSPISGHKSVSWYQQVLGQGPQFIFQYYEKEERGRGNFPDRFSARQFPNYSSELNVNALLLGDSALYLCASSHRGTGVNTEAFFGQGTRLTVV.

In nucleotides, the CDR3 is TGCGCCAGCAGCCAAGATCTTATCGGGGAGCTGTTTTTT. Translating gives CASSQDLIGELFF. This chain links TRBV4-1 with TRBJ2-2; D not resolved. Germline CDR1 MGHRA, CDR2 YSYEKL. Trimming shortened V by 0 bases and J by 7 bases, and 6 bases separated the two germline ends. The CDR3 covers 13 residues.

V and J are TRBV11-2 and TRBJ1-4; TRBD1 matches at 10 bases. V gave up 5 bases and J gave up 7 bases; unmatched junction bases: 7. The CDR3 is made up of 15 amino acids. Germline-derived CDR1 and CDR2 are SGHAT and FQNNGV. The CDR3 DNA follows: TGTGCCAGCAGCAGACAGGGGGCGCTCGGTGAAAAACTGTTTTTT. It encodes CASSRQGALGEKLFF.

This chain uses TRBV3-1 (or the pseudogene TRBV3-2) with TRBJ2-5; possibly TRBD2 for D (6 bases). Germline lookup yields CDR1 LGHDT and CDR2 YNNKEL (reference sequence). The CDR3 length is 13 residues. The ends were cut back, 3 bases at V and 5 bases at J, with 10 bases in the middle. As DNA, the CDR3 is TGTGCCAGCAGCCAGGGACTTGAGGAGACCCAGTACTTC. It yields the protein CASSQGLEETQYF.

This CDR3 reads CASSIGGASTDTQYF. The CDR3 bases are TGTGCCAGCAGTATCGGGGGGGCTAGCACAGATACGCAGTATTTT. The chain is built from TRBV28 and TRBJ2-3, with 8 nucleotides matching TRBD2. Trimming took 5 bases from V and 0 from J; bases not matched to a gene: 4. This CDR3 comprises 15 residues. Germline V gene sequence: CDR1 MDHEN, CDR2 SYDVKM.

This chain uses TRBV29-1 with TRBJ1-2, with D unclear. The V gene lost 0 bases and the J gene lost 4 bases, with 15 bases spanning the gap. CDR3 size: 15 residues. CDR1 and CDR2 from the germline V gene are SQVTM and ANQGSEA. In DNA, the CDR3 is TGCAGCGTTGAAGATCCTCAGGTCCATACCTATGGCTACACCTTC. Its translation: CSVEDPQVHTYGYTF.